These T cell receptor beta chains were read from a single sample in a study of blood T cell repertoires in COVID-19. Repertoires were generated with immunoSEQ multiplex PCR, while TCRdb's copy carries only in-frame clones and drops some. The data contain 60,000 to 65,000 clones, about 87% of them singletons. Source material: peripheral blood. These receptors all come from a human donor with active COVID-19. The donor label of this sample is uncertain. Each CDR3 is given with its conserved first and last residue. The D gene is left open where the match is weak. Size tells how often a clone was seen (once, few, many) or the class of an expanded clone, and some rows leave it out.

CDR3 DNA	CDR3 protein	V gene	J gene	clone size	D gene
TGTGCCAGCTTCCGGACAGGGGGCACTGAAGCTTTCTTT	CASFRTGGTEAFF	TRBV18	TRBJ1-1	.	TRBD1
TGTGCCAGCAGCTCTGTTTGGGGGGGCGCTTTTGATACGCAGTATTTT	CASSSVWGGAFDTQYF	TRBV11-2	TRBJ2-3	.	.
TGTGCCAGCCTGAGGGGGACTAGCGGGCCCACAGATACGCAGTATTTT	CASLRGTSGPTDTQYF	TRBV9	TRBJ2-3	.	TRBD2
TGCAGCGCTTCCGGACCGGGCGAGCGGTTCTTT	CSASGPGERFF	TRBV29-1	TRBJ1-1	once	.
TGTGCCAGCCGGATGACAATCTCTGGGGCCAACGTCCTGACTTTC	CASRMTISGANVLTF	TRBV6-5	TRBJ2-6	.	.
TGTGCCAGCAGTACAGGGGGCTGGGGCACTGAAGCTTTCTTT	CASSTGGWGTEAFF	TRBV6-2/TRBV6-3	TRBJ1-1	once	TRBD1
TGTGCCAGCAGCTTGAGGGGACAGGGATACTCTGGAAACACCATATATTTT	CASSLRGQGYSGNTIYF	TRBV5-6	TRBJ1-3	.	TRBD1
TGTGCCAGCAGCTTAGTAGTAGGGGACTACGAGCAGTACTTC	CASSLVVGDYEQYF	TRBV11-2	TRBJ2-7	.	.
TGCGCCAGCAGCTTGATCGGGACTAGCGGGTACACAGATACGCAGTATTTT	CASSLIGTSGYTDTQYF	TRBV5-1	TRBJ2-3	once	TRBD2
TGCGCCAGCAGCGCGGGACAGGGGGCGTACGAGCAGTACTTC	CASSAGQGAYEQYF	TRBV5-1	TRBJ2-7	once	TRBD1